These 4 T cell receptor beta chains share one sample of origin, sequenced in a study of beta chain bispecific antibodies for T cell cancers (dated by TCRdb to the early 2020s). General findings and caveats noted by the study authors: Leukemia cell line cells were mixed with normal T cells in each sequenced sample, and most of the targeted TRBV signal was derived from the leukemia cells rather than from the normal T cells. Relative to anti-CD19, exposure to anti-TRBV12 lowered the TRBV12-3 share of total TRBV signal by around 99%, while TRBV12-4 dropped by over 35%, a change that was not significant.

For these TCRs, the target antigens are not known. Receptors were amplified or captured by 5' RACE. Sequenced using an Illumina MiSeq. TCRdb passed the public sequencing reads through fastp at Q25 and MiXCR, retaining productive beta sequences. Rows are combined by CDR3 protein, so each entry shows the most common genes and DNA. The sample includes roughly 19,000 distinct CDR3 sequences, with 2% to 2.5% observed a single time. The ten most abundant clones make up about 5.5% of the sample. The intended sense of this specimen's treatment or condition label: alpha-V12: anti-TRBV12 scFv linked to anti-CD3 scFv. For around 3 days, T cells were expanded from blood mononuclear cells using either the anti-CD3 antibody OKT3 or CD3/CD28 Dynabeads. The specimen comprised healthy donor T cells cultured with leukemia cells, sampled from a culture containing a bispecific antibody targeting TCR Vbeta12. Receptors originate from a human donor in good health. Some clones in this sample may be carry-over from other donors' samples.

This clonotype was seen a handful of times. The chain links TRBV6-5 to TRBJ2-2; 11 bases line up with TRBD2. This CDR3 comprises 15 residues. The trim removed 5 bases at V and 6 bases at J, leaving 5 bases unmatched. Germline loops: CDR1 MNHEY, CDR2 SVGAGI. CDR3 in amino acids: CASSTPSGGPGELFF. The CDR3 region has the DNA TGTGCCAGCAGTACCCCTAGCGGGGGGCCCGGGGAGCTGTTTTTT.

This clonotype was picked up many times. The genes are TRBV27 and TRBJ1-3; 8 bases map to TRBD1. The germline V gene has CDR1 MNHEY and CDR2 SMNVEV (reference sequence). The CDR3 has 16 residues. The junction had 12 bases not matched to a gene; V was cut back by 4 bases and J by 7 bases. The CDR3 is CASSSSPGTGWNTIYF. In nucleotides, the CDR3 is TGTGCCAGCAGTTCGTCCCCGGGGACAGGATGGAACACCATATATTTT.

This clonotype has a count of ten or more. V and J are TRBV5-6 and TRBJ2-5; possibly TRBD2 for D (6 bases). The CDR3 is 15 residues long. Trimming pared 3 bases from V and 2 bases from J, leaving 14 bases between. Germline CDR1 is SGHDT and CDR2 is YYEEEE. CDR3 in amino acids: CASSSGGRGQETQYF. CDR3 sequence (DNA): TGTGCCAGCAGCTCCGGGGGAAGGGGTCAAGAGACCCAGTACTTC.

This clonotype was counted between two and nine times. V usage is TRBV5-1 and J usage is TRBJ2-1; D is ambiguous. Trimming took off 1 base at V and 7 bases at J, with 6 bases between the two ends. The length of the CDR3 is 12 residues. The germline V gene encodes CDR1 SGHRS and CDR2 YFSETQ. The CDR3 nucleotides read TGCGCCAGCAGCTTGAAAGGGAATGAGCAGTTCTTC. Protein: CASSLKGNEQFF.